The 2 T cell receptor beta chains in this list originate from one sample, sequenced in a study of blood T cell repertoires in COVID-19. Assay used: immunoSEQ multiplex PCR; TCRdb lists only in-frame clones, some missing. This table holds 200,000 to 250,000 clones, around 90% found once. Specimen: PBMCs or T cells enriched from blood (not recorded which). The receptor set was obtained from a man aged 50-60 years who had been exposed to COVID-19.

The count of this clone is one. The chain employs TRBV11-2 and TRBJ2-5, with D perhaps TRBD1 (5 bases). V lost 4 bases to trimming and J lost 4 bases, with 10 bases between them. Germline V gene lookup returns CDR1 SGHAT and CDR2 FQNNGV. The CDR3 covers 13 residues. In DNA form, the CDR3 reads TGTGCCAGCAGCTCGATTAGGGGAGAGACCCAGTACTTC. This codes for CASSSIRGETQYF. Using reference TRBV11-2 and TRBJ2-5 for the parts outside the CDR3, the full variable domain is EAGVAQSPRYKIIEKRQSVAFWCNPISGHATLYWYQQILGQGPKLLIQFQNNGVVDDSQLPKDRFSAERLKGVDSTLKIQPAKLEDSAVYLCASSSIRGETQYFGPGTRLLVL.

The J gene is TRBJ1-1, the V gene TRBV7-3; D is perhaps TRBD1 (5 bases). Germline V gene data show CDR1 as SGHTA and CDR2 as FQGTGA. V gave up 1 base and J gave up 3 bases, with 6 bases separating them. This CDR3 spans 13 amino acids. The CDR3 bases are TGTGCCAGCAGCTTAAGCAGGGACACTGAAGCTTTCTTT. Protein: CASSLSRDTEAFF.